The count of the clone carrying this T cell receptor beta chain is one. The data are from a study of blood T cell repertoires in COVID-19. The wider study: Samples came from the United States, Italy and Spain, spanning acute and convalescent COVID-19.

Per the authors' pipeline: The assay estimated nucleated cells by amplifying reference gene primers. This table comes from immunoSEQ multiplex PCR, and its TCRdb copy is limited to in-frame clones, with some not included. From that table come the V and J calls and clone size; the DNA was used to work out D and trimming. Of some 180,000 clones in the sample, roughly three quarters were seen once. Trimming removed 2 bases from V and 6 bases from J, with 10 bases in between. Germline V gives CDR1 SEHNR, CDR2 FQNEAQ (reference sequence). This CDR3 spans 13 amino acids. Enrolled during active infection, Seattle patients were then followed longitudinally.

Sequencing was carried out using peripheral blood. The chain joins TRBV7-9 to TRBJ1-2; no clear D. This receptor was taken from a middle-aged woman with COVID-19, enrolled during active disease. CDR3 nucleotide sequence: TGTGCCAGCAGCTTACAGGCGAGAAATGGCTACACCTTC. It is translated as CASSLQARNGYTF.